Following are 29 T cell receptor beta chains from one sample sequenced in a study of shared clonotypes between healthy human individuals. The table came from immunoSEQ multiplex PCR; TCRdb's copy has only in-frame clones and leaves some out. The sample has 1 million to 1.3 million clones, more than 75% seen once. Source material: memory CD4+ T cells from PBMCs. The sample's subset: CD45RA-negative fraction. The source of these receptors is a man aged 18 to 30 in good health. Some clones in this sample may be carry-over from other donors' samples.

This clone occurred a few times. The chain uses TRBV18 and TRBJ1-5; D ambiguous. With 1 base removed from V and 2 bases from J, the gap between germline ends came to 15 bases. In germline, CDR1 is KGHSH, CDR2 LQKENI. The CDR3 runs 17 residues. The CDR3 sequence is CASSPRSASLGNQPQHF. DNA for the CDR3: TGTGCCAGCTCACCACGGTCTGCCAGTCTGGGCAATCAGCCCCAGCATTTT. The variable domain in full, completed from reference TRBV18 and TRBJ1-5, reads NAGVMQNPRHLVRRRGQEARLRCSPMKGHSHVYWYRQLPEEGLKFMVYLQKENIIDESGMPKERFSAEFPKEGPSILRIQQVVRGDSAAYFCASSPRSASLGNQPQHFGDGTRLSIL.

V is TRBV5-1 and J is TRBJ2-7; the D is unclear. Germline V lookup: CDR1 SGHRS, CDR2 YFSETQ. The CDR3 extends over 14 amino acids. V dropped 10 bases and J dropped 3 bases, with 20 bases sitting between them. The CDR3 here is CACGGGRGVYEQYF. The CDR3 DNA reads TGCGCCTGCGGTGGCGGCCGTGGGGTCTACGAGCAGTACTTC.

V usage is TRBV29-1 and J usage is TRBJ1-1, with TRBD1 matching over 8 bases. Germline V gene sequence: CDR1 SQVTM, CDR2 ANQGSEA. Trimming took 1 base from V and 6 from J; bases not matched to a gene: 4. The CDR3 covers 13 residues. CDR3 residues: CSVEGTGSAEAFF. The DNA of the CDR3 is TGCAGCGTTGAAGGGACAGGGTCGGCTGAAGCTTTCTTT.

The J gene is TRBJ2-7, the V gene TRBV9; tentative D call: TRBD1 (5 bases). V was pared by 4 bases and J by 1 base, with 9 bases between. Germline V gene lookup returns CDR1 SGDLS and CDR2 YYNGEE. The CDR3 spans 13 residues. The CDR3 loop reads CASSRAGSYEQYF. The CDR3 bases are TGTGCCAGCAGCCGCGCAGGGTCCTACGAGCAGTACTTC. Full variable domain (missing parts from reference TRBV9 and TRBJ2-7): DSGVTQTPKHLITATGQRVTLRCSPRSGDLSVYWYQQSLDQGLQFLIQYYNGEERAKGNILERFSAQQFPDLHSELNLSSLELGDSALYFCASSRAGSYEQYFGPGTRLTVT.

As DNA, the CDR3 is TGTGCCAGCAGTCTATATTGGACAGATTCCTTGCGTGGGGCCAACGTCCTGACTTTC. This encodes CASSLYWTDSLRGANVLTF. The V gene is TRBV27, the J gene TRBJ2-6; a weak D match, TRBD1 (6 bases). The length of the CDR3 is 19 residues. The germline gives CDR1 MNHEY, CDR2 SMNVEV (reference sequence). Trimming left V 5 bases short and J 3 bases short, with 23 bases between.

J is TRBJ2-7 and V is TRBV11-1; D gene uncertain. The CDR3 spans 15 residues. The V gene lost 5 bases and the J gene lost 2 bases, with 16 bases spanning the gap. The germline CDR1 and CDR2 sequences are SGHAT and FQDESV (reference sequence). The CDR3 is CASSPRDMGAYEQYF. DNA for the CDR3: TGTGCCAGCAGCCCCCGCGACATGGGTGCCTACGAGCAGTACTTC. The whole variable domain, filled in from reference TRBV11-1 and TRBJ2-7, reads EAEVAQSPRYKITEKSQAVAFWCDPISGHATLYWYRQILGQGPELLVQFQDESVVDDSQLPKDRFSAERLKGVDSTLKIQPAELGDSAMYLCASSPRDMGAYEQYFGPGTRLTVT.

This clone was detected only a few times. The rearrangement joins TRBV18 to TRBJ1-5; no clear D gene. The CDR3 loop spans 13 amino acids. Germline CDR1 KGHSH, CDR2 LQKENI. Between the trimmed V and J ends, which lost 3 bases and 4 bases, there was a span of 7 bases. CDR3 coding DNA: TGTGCCAGCTCACCCCCTGGGAATCAGCCCCAGCATTTT. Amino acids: CASSPPGNQPQHF. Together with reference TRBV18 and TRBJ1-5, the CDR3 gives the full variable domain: NAGVMQNPRHLVRRRGQEARLRCSPMKGHSHVYWYRQLPEEGLKFMVYLQKENIIDESGMPKERFSAEFPKEGPSILRIQQVVRGDSAAYFCASSPPGNQPQHFGDGTRLSIL.

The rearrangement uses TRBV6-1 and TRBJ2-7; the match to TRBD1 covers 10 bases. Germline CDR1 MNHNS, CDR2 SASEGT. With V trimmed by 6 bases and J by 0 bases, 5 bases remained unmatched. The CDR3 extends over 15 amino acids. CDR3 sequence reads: CASRTGQGLSYEQYF. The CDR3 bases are TGTGCCAGCAGGACGGGACAGGGGCTCTCCTACGAGCAGTACTTC.

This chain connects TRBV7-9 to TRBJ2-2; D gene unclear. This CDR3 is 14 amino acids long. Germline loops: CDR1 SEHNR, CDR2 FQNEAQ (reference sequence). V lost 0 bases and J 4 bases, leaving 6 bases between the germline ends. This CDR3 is CASSLAGFTGELFF. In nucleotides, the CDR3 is TGTGCCAGCAGCTTAGCAGGGTTCACCGGGGAGCTGTTTTTT.

CDR3 sequence: CASSVAVMGPVLNEQFF. The CDR3 DNA sequence: TGTGCCAGCAGCGTAGCTGTAATGGGTCCAGTCTTGAATGAGCAGTTCTTC. The chain links TRBV9 to TRBJ2-1; D gene uncertain. Germline-derived CDR1 and CDR2 are SGDLS and YYNGEE. The CDR3 runs 17 residues. The V end lost 0 bases, the J end lost 7 bases, and 20 bases lay between the germline ends.

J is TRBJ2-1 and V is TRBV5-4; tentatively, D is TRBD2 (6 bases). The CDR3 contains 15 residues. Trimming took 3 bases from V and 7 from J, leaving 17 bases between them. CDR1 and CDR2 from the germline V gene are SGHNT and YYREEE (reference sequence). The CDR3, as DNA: TGTGCCAGCAGCTCCCGGGAGTCGGGGGAAAATGAGCAGTTCTTC. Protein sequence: CASSSRESGENEQFF.

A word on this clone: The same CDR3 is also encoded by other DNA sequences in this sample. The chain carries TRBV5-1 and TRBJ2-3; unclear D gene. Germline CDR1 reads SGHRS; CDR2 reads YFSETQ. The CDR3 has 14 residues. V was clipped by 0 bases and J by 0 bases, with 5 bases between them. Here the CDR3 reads CASSLAGSTDTQYF. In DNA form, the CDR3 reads TGCGCCAGCAGCTTGGCCGGGAGCACAGATACGCAGTATTTT.

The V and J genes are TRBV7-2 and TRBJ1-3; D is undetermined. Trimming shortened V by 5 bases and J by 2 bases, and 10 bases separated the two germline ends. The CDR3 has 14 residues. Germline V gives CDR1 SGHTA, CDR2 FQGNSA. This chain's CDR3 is CASSPQRAGNTIYF. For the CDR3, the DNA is TGTGCCAGCAGCCCCCAACGGGCTGGAAACACCATATATTTT.

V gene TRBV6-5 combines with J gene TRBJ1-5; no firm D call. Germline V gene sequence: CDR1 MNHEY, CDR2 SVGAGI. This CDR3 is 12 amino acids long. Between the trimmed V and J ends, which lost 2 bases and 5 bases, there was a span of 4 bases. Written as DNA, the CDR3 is TGTGCCAGCAGTTACGCATATCAGCCCCAGCATTTT. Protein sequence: CASSYAYQPQHF.

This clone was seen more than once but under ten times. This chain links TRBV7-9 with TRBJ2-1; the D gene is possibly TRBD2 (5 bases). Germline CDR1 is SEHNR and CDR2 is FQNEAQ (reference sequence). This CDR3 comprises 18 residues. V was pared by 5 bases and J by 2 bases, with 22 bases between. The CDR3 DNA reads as TGTGCCAGCAGCCCGAAGCGGTCCGAACAGTTTCCCTACAATGAGCAGTTCTTC. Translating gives CASSPKRSEQFPYNEQFF.

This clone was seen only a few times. CDR3 region: CSVGTAPWYGYTF. CDR3 bases: TGCAGCGTTGGGACAGCACCGTGGTATGGCTACACCTTC. The chain carries TRBV29-1 and TRBJ1-2; TRBD1 is a possible D gene (6 bases). Trimming removed 4 bases at V and 5 bases at J, with 14 bases between. CDR1 is SQVTM and CDR2 is ANQGSEA in the germline V gene. The CDR3 totals 13 residues. Using reference TRBV29-1 and TRBJ1-2 for the parts outside the CDR3, the full variable domain is SAVISQKPSRDICQRGTSLTIQCQVDSQVTMMFWYRQQPGQSLTLIATANQGSEATYESGFVIDKFPISRPNLTFSTLTVSNMSPEDSSIYLCSVGTAPWYGYTFGSGTRLTVV.

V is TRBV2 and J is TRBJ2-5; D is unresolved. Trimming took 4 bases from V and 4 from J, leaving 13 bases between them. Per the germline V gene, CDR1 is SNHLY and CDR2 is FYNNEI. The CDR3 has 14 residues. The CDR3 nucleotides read TGTGCCAGCAGTGGTAACAGATATGGAGAGACCCAGTACTTC. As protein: CASSGNRYGETQYF.

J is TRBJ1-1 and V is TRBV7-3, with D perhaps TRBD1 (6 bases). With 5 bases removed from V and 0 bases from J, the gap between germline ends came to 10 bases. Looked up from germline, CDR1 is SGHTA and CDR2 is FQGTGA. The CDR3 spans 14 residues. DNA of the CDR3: TGTGCCAGCAGCCTCAGGGGTATGAACACTGAAGCTTTCTTT. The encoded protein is CASSLRGMNTEAFF.

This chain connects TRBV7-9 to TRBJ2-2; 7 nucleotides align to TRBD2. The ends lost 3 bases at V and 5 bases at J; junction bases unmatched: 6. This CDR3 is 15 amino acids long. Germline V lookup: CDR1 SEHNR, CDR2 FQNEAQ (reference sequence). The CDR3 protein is CASSFGLAETGELFF. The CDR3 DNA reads TGTGCCAGCAGCTTTGGGCTAGCGGAAACCGGGGAGCTGTTTTTT.

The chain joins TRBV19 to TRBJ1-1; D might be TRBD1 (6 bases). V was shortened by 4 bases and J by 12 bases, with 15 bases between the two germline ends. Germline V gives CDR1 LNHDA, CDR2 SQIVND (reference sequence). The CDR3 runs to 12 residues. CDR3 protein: CASSTLQGTTFF. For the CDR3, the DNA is TGTGCCAGTAGTACATTACAGGGAACAACTTTCTTT.

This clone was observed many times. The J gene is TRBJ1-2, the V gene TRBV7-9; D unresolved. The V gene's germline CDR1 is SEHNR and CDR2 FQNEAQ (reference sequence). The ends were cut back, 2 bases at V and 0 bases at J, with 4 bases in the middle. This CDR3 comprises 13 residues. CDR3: CASSLWANYGYTF. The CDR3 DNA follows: TGTGCCAGCAGCTTATGGGCTAACTATGGCTACACCTTC.

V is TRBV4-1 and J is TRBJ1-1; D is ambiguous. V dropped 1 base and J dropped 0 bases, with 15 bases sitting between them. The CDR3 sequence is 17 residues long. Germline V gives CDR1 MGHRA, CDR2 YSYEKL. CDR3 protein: CASSQAGPFLMNTEAFF. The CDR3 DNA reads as TGCGCCAGCAGCCAAGCTGGACCTTTTCTTATGAACACTGAAGCTTTCTTT.

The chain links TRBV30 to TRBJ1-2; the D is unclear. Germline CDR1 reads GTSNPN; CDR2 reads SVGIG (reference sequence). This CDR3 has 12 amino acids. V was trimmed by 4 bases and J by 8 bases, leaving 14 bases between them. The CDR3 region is CAWIIPERGYTF. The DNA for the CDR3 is TGTGCCTGGATTATACCGGAGAGGGGCTACACCTTC.

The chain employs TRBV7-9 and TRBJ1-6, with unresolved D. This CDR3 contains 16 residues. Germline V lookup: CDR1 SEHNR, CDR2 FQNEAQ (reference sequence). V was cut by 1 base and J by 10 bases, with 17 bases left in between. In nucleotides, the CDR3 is TGTGCCAGCAGCTTAGAGGCTCCCTACGATGGATCACCCCTCCACTTT. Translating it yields CASSLEAPYDGSPLHF.

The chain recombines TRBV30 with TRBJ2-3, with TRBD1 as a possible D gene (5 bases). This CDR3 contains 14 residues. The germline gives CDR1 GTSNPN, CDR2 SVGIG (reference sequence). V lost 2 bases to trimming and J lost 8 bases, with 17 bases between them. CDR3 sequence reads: CAWSQGASGATQYF. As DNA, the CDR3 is TGTGCCTGGAGTCAAGGGGCCTCCGGCGCTACGCAGTATTTT.

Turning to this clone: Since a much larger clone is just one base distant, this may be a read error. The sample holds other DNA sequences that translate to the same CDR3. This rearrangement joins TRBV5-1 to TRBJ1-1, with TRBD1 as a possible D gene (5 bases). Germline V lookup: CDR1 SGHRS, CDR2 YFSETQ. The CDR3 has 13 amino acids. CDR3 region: CASSPRVDTEAFF. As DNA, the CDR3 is TGCGCCAGCAGCCCCCGGGTGGACACTGAGGCTTTCTTT.

The CDR3 spells CASSLAWRDEQFF. The CDR3 DNA reads TGCGCCAGCAGCTTGGCCTGGCGGGATGAGCAGTTCTTC. The chain couples TRBV5-1 to TRBJ2-1; possible D gene TRBD2, 5 bases. Germline values: CDR1 SGHRS, CDR2 YFSETQ. Trimming removed 0 bases at V and 8 bases at J, with 9 bases between. This CDR3 is 13 amino acids long.

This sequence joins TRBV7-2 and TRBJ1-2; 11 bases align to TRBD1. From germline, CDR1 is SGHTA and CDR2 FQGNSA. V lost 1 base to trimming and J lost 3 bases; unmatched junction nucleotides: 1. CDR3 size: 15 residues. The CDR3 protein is CASSLGTGGHYGYTF. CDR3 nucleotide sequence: TGTGCCAGCAGCTTAGGGACAGGGGGCCACTATGGCTACACCTTC.

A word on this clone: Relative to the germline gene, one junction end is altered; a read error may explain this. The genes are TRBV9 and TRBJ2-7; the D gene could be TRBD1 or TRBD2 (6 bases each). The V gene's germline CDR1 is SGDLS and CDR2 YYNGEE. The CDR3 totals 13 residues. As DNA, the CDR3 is TGTGCCAGCAGCGAATCCGCCGGGGGCAGATCGGTCTTC. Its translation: CASSESAGGRSVF.